Described below is a single TCR beta chain sequence and its context. As yet, its antigen is unknown. Assay: immunoSEQ multiplex PCR; the TCRdb copy retains only in-frame clones and omits some. The sample lists 150,000 or so clones, 80% to 90% seen once, with approximately 20% in the top ten. Germline trimming cut 0 bases from V and 5 bases from J; bases unmatched to any gene: 2. CDR1 is SGHRS and CDR2 is YFSETQ in the germline V gene. CDR3 size: 15 residues. The entry originates in a study of cytomegalovirus exposure and HLA in healthy donors. Broader study findings: Three chains tied to CMV proved CMV antigen-specific in vitro. High sensitivity and specificity were reportedly achieved when the classifier diagnosed cytomegalovirus status.

The gene calls are TRBV5-1 and TRBJ1-4; 9 bases line up with TRBD1. Sample: PBMCs. The clonotype was recovered from a man younger than 35 in good health and CMV-seropositive. CDR3 sequence: CASSLAGTGNEKLFF. DNA of the CDR3: TGCGCCAGCAGCTTGGCCGGGACAGGGAATGAAAAACTGTTTTTT.